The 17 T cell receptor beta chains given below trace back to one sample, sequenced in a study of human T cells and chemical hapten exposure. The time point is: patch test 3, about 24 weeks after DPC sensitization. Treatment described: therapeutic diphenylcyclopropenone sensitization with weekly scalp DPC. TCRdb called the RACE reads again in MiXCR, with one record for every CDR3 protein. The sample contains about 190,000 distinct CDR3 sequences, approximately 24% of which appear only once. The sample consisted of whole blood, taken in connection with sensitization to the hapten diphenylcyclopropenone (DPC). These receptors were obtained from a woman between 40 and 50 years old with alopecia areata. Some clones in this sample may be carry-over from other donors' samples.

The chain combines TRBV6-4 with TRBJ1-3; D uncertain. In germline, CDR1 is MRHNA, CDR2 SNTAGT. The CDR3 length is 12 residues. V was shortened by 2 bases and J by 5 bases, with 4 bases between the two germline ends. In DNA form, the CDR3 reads TGTGCCAGCAGTGACCCCCGAAACACCATATATTTT. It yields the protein CASSDPRNTIYF.

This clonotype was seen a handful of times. The CDR3 region is CSVGQNPGQPQHF. The CDR3 DNA is TGCAGCGTGGGCCAAAACCCAGGTCAGCCCCAGCATTTT. This chain links TRBV29-1 with TRBJ1-5; no definite D call. Trimming removed 6 bases from V and 6 bases from J, with 15 bases in between. The CDR3 sequence is 13 residues long. CDR1 is SQVTM and CDR2 is ANQGSEA in the germline V gene.

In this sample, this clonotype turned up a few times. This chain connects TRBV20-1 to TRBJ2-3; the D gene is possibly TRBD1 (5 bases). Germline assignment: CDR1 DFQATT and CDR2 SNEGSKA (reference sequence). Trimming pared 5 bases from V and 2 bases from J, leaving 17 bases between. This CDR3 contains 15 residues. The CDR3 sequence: CSAPLLRQNTDTQYF. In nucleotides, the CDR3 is TGCAGTGCTCCCCTCCTACGACAGAACACAGATACGCAGTATTTT.

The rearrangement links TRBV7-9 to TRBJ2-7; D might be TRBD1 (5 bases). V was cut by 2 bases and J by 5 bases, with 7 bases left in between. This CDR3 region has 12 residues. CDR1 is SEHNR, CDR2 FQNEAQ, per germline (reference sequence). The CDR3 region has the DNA TGTGCCAGCAGCTTAATCAGGGACGAGCAGTACTTC. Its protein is CASSLIRDEQYF.

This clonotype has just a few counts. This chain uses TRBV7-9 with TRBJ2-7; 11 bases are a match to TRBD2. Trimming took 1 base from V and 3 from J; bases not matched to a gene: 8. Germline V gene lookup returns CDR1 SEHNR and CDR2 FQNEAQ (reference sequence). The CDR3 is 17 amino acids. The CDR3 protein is CASSLGALAGGGYEQYF. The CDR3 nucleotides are TGTGCCAGCAGCTTAGGGGCCCTAGCGGGAGGTGGCTACGAGCAGTACTTC.

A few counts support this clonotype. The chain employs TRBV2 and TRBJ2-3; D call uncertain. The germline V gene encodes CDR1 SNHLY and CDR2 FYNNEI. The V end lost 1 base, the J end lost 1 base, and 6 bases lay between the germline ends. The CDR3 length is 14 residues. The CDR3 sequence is CASSEVGGTDTQYF. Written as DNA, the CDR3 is TGTGCCAGCAGTGAAGTGGGCGGCACAGATACGCAGTATTTT.

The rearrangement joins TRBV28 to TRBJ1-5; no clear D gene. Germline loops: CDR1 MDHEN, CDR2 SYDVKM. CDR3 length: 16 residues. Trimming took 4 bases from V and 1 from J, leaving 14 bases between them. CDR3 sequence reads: CASSSGLSGSNQPQHF. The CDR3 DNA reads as TGTGCCAGCAGTTCCGGGCTCTCCGGGAGCAATCAGCCCCAGCATTTT.

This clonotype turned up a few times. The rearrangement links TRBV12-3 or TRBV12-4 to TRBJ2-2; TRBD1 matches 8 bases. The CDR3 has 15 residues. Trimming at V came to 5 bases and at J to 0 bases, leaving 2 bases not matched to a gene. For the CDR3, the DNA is TGTGCCAGCAGTCCGACAGGGGCGAACACCGGGGAGCTGTTTTTT. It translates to CASSPTGANTGELFF.

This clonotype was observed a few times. The CDR3 protein is CASSPREGIGSPLHF. The DNA of the CDR3 is TGTGCCAGCAGCCCGCGGGAAGGGATAGGCTCACCCCTCCACTTT. The genes are TRBV27 and TRBJ1-6; D gene unclear. Trimming cost V 6 bases and J 10 bases, with 19 bases left between them. Germline V CDR1 and CDR2: MNHEY, SMNVEV (reference sequence). This CDR3 has 15 residues.

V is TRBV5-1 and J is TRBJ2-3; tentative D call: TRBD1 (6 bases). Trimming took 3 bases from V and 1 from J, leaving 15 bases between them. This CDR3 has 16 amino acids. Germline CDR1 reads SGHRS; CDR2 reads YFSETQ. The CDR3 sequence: CASSYTGTRGTDTQYF. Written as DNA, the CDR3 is TGCGCCAGCAGCTACACAGGGACGAGGGGCACAGATACGCAGTATTTT. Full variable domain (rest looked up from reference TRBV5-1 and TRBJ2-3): KAGVTQTPRYLIKTRGQQVTLSCSPISGHRSVSWYQQTPGQGLQFLFEYFSETQRNKGNFPGRFSGRQFSNSRSEMNVSTLELGDSALYLCASSYTGTRGTDTQYFGPGTRLTVL.

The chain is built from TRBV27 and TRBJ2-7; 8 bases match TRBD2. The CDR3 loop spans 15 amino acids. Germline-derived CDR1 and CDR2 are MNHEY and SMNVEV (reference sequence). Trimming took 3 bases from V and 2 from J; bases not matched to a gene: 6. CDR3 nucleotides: TGTGCCAGCAGTTTTTGGGATAGCGGGACCTACGAGCAGTACTTC. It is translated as CASSFWDSGTYEQYF.

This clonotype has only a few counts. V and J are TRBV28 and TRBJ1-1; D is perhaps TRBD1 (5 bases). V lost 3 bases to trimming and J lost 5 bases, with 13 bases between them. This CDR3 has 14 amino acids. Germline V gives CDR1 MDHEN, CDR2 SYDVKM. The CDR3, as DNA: TGTGCCAGCAGTTTGCTTCAGGGAAGGACTGAAGCTTTCTTT. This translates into CASSLLQGRTEAFF.

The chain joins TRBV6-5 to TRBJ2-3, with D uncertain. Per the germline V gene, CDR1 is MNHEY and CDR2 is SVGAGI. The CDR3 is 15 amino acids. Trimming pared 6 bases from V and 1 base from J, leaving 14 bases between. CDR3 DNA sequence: TGTGCCAGCAGCCTACGGGTCGGAGGCACAGATACGCAGTATTTT. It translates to CASSLRVGGTDTQYF.

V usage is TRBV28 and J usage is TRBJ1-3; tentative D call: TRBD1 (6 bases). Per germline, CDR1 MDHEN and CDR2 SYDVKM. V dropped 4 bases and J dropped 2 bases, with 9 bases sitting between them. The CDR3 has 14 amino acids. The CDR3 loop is CASSSAGAGNTIYF. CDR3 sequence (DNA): TGTGCCAGCAGTTCGGCAGGGGCTGGAAACACCATATATTTT. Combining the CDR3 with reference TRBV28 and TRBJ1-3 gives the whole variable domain DVKVTQSSRYLVKRTGEKVFLECVQDMDHENMFWYRQDPGLGLRLIYFSYDVKMKEKGDIPEGYSVSREKKERFSLILESASTNQTSMYLCASSSAGAGNTIYFGEGSWLTVV.

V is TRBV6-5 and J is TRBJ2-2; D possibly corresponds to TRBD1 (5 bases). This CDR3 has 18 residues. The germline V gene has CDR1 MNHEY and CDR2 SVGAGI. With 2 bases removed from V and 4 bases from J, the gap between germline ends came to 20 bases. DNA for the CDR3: TGTGCCAGCAGTTACCCCAGTACAAGGGTAGGGGTCACCGGGGAGCTGTTTTTT. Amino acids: CASSYPSTRVGVTGELFF.

CDR3 region: CASSYWTSGNTGELFF. The DNA for the CDR3 is TGTGCCAGCAGTTACTGGACTAGCGGGAACACCGGGGAGCTGTTTTTT. The rearrangement links TRBV6-5 to TRBJ2-2, with TRBD2 identical over 10 bases. The V gene's germline CDR1 is MNHEY and CDR2 SVGAGI. V lost 1 base to trimming and J lost 1 base; unmatched junction nucleotides: 0. The CDR3 is 16 amino acids.

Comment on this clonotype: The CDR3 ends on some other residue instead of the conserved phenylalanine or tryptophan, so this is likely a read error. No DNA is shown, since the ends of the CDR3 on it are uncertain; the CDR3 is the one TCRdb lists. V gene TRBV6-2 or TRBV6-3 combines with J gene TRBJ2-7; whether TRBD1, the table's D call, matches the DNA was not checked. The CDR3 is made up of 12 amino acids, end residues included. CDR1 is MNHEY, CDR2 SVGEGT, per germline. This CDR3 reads CASSSSPWVPSY.